This TCR beta chain comes out of a study of blood T cells in healthy people across ages. The V and J ends lost 8 bases and 5 bases, in that order; junction bases with no gene match: 15. Germline CDR1 reads MNHNY; CDR2 reads SVGAGI (reference sequence). The CDR3 runs 16 residues. A second about 7 to 12 cycle PCR used barcoded and J-beta primers. TCRdb reanalysed the 5' RACE reads using MiXCR and keeps one entry per CDR3 protein. In the table there are 1.5 million to 2 million distinct CDR3 sequences, roughly 28% of which are singletons. The chain carries TRBV6-6 and TRBJ2-5; 9 nucleotides match TRBD1. The sample comprised blood. The receptor's source is a woman in her thirties in good health. CDR3 residues: CASSMAPGQGGETQYF. The CDR3 DNA reads as TGTGCCAGCTCGATGGCCCCGGGACAGGGAGGGGAGACCCAGTACTTC.